One sample yielded the 22 T cell receptor beta chains listed below, sequenced in a study of blood T cell repertoires in COVID-19. TCRdb's copy holds only in-frame clones and misses some; the assay was immunoSEQ multiplex PCR. The table shows some 110,000 clones, with roughly four fifths occurring only once. The sample comprised peripheral blood. These receptors came from a man aged 80 or over with COVID-19, enrolled during active disease.

This chain joins TRBV6-5 and TRBJ2-7; 7 bases line up with TRBD1. This CDR3 spans 14 amino acids. The germline gives CDR1 MNHEY, CDR2 SVGAGI. The ends lost 6 bases at V and 5 bases at J; junction bases unmatched: 10. The CDR3 loop reads CASRRTGVGDEQYF. The CDR3 DNA is TGTGCCAGCAGAAGAACAGGGGTTGGGGACGAGCAGTACTTC.

In DNA form, the CDR3 reads TGTGCCACCAGCAGAGGACTGACCTCTGGGGCCAACGTCCTGACTTTC. Its translation: CATSRGLTSGANVLTF. The rearrangement joins TRBV15 to TRBJ2-6, with no clear D. The germline CDR1 and CDR2 sequences are LNHNV and YYDKDF (reference sequence). The CDR3 totals 16 residues. The ends were cut back, 1 base at V and 0 bases at J, with 7 bases in the middle.

The chain combines TRBV4-3 with TRBJ2-3, with 9 bases that match TRBD2. CDR1 and CDR2 (germline): LGHNA, YSLEER. The CDR3 covers 16 residues. Trimming at V came to 0 bases and at J to 2 bases, leaving 3 bases not matched to a gene. The CDR3 nucleotides read TGCGCCAGCAGCCAAGAGGGCGGGAGGGCCACAGATACGCAGTATTTT. This translates into CASSQEGGRATDTQYF.

The chain recombines TRBV29-1 with TRBJ2-1, with 7 bases matching TRBD2. Germline V gene sequence: CDR1 SQVTM, CDR2 ANQGSEA. V shed 7 bases and J 3 bases; nucleotides not matched to a gene: 6. CDR3 size: 13 residues. The CDR3: CSESGNDYNEQFF. CDR3 sequence (DNA): TGCAGCGAGAGCGGGAACGACTACAATGAGCAGTTCTTC.

V usage is TRBV19 and J usage is TRBJ1-5; D is possibly TRBD1 (5 bases). This CDR3 is 13 amino acids long. Trimming stripped 6 bases from V and 7 bases from J, with 13 bases between. Germline V gene data show CDR1 as LNHDA and CDR2 as SQIVND (reference sequence). The CDR3, as DNA: TGTGCCAGTAGCCTACTTCAGGGACAGCCCCAGCATTTT. Translating gives CASSLLQGQPQHF.

This sequence joins TRBV28 and TRBJ2-7; maybe TRBD1 (7 bases). CDR1 and CDR2 from the germline V gene are MDHEN and SYDVKM. V gave up 6 bases and J gave up 2 bases, with 14 bases separating them. CDR3 size: 14 residues. CDR3 nucleotide sequence: TGTGCCAGCAGACTCCGCGGGACAGCCTACGAGCAGTACTTC. This codes for CASRLRGTAYEQYF.

There are a few counts of this clone. An end of the junction does not agree with germline; a read error may underlie this. The V call is TRBV19, the J call TRBJ2-1; TRBD2 matches 11 bases. The length of the CDR3 is 15 residues. The germline V gene encodes CDR1 LNHDA and CDR2 SQIVND (reference sequence). The CDR3 nucleotides are TGTGCCTGTAGTTTCGGGGCTAGCGGGGGGAATGAGCAGTTCTTC. It yields the protein CACSFGASGGNEQFF.

V gene TRBV4-3 combines with J gene TRBJ1-2; maybe TRBD1 (5 bases). The CDR3 covers 18 residues. Germline assignment: CDR1 LGHNA and CDR2 YSLEER. The V end was cut by 0 bases, the J end by 4 bases, with 21 bases between. CDR3 loop: CASSQDGRQTTYPYGYTF. CDR3 nucleotide sequence: TGCGCCAGCAGCCAAGATGGTAGACAGACGACTTACCCCTATGGCTACACCTTC.

The V call is TRBV10-1, the J call TRBJ2-7, with D possibly being TRBD1 (5 bases). V was shortened by 11 bases and J by 4 bases, with 15 bases between the two germline ends. The germline V gene has CDR1 WNHNN and CDR2 SYGVQD (reference sequence). The CDR3 runs to 12 residues. CDR3 coding DNA: TGCGCCCGTCCGCAGGGCCCTTACGAGCAGTACTTC. This gives the protein CARPQGPYEQYF.

This chain uses TRBV7-8 with TRBJ1-2; D not certain. Germline V lookup: CDR1 SGHVS, CDR2 FQNEAQ. Trimming cost V 2 bases and J 4 bases, with 11 bases left between them. The CDR3 loop spans 14 amino acids. Here the CDR3 DNA reads TGTGCCAGCAGCTTAATTGGTCCGGGCTATGGCTACACCTTC. It encodes CASSLIGPGYGYTF.

The V gene is TRBV21-1, the J gene TRBJ2-7; the table's D call, TRBD2, has no DNA check behind it. TRBV21-1 is deemed a pseudogene. The CDR3 has 19 residues. The CDR3 spells CASSKALSEGRRRTYEQYF. CDR3 coding DNA: TGTGCCAGCAGCAAAGCGCTTTCGGAGGGGCGCCGGAGAACTTACGAGCAGTACTTC.

V and J are TRBV7-9 and TRBJ1-5; 7 nucleotides line up with TRBD1. Looked up from germline, CDR1 is SEHNR and CDR2 is FQNEAQ (reference sequence). Trimming at V came to 1 base and at J to 7 bases, leaving 7 bases not matched to a gene. The CDR3 has 15 amino acids. CDR3 sequence: CASSLGDSNMQPQHF. The CDR3 nucleotides are TGTGCCAGCAGCTTAGGGGACAGTAATATGCAGCCCCAGCATTTT.

There are a few counts of this clone. The rearrangement links TRBV5-5 to TRBJ2-3; 7 nucleotides match TRBD2. The CDR3 totals 15 residues. Trimming cost V 5 bases and J 3 bases; bases outside gene matches: 9. Germline V CDR1 and CDR2: SGHKS, YYEKEE (reference sequence). This CDR3 is CASRGPAGRTDTQYF. In DNA form, the CDR3 reads TGTGCCAGCAGGGGGCCAGCGGGAAGGACAGATACGCAGTATTTT.

The V and J genes are TRBV10-2 and TRBJ2-3; tentatively, D is TRBD2 (5 bases). Per germline, CDR1 WSHSY and CDR2 SAAADI. The CDR3 consists of 14 residues. V lost 7 bases to trimming and J lost 9 bases, with 20 bases between them. The CDR3 here is CASTGLVDTGTQYF. The CDR3 DNA follows: TGCGCCAGCACCGGACTGGTTGATACGGGGACGCAGTATTTT.

V and J are TRBV5-4 and TRBJ1-5; D gene ambiguous. From germline, CDR1 is SGHNT and CDR2 YYREEE (reference sequence). Trimming took 2 bases from V and 3 from J, leaving 12 bases between them. This CDR3 comprises 15 residues. The CDR3 DNA reads TGTGCCAGCAGCTTCGGCGGAGCCAACAATCAGCCCCAGCATTTT. Translation gives CASSFGGANNQPQHF.

The CDR3 spells CASSLGGLYQPQHF. In DNA form, the CDR3 reads TGCGCCAGCAGCTTGGGTGGCCTCTATCAGCCCCAGCATTTT. V is TRBV5-1 and J is TRBJ1-5; D uncertain. The germline V and J ends were trimmed by 0 bases and 5 bases, with 9 bases remaining between them. This CDR3 is 14 amino acids long. From germline, CDR1 is SGHRS and CDR2 YFSETQ.

DNA of the CDR3: TGTGCCAGCAGGGGCTCTAGCGGGCAGAACACCGGGGAGCTGTTTTTT. Translated, it gives CASRGSSGQNTGELFF. J is TRBJ2-2 and V is TRBV28, with 8 bases identical to TRBD2. This CDR3 has 16 residues. The trim removed 6 bases at V and 1 base at J, leaving 7 bases unmatched. Germline CDR1 and CDR2: MDHEN and SYDVKM.

The chain couples TRBV9 to TRBJ2-2; D ambiguous. V shed 0 bases and J shed 4 bases, with 4 bases lying between them. CDR1 is SGDLS and CDR2 is YYNGEE in the germline V gene. CDR3 length: 13 amino acids. The CDR3 region is CASSVAITGELFF. As DNA, the CDR3 is TGTGCCAGCAGCGTAGCAATCACCGGGGAGCTGTTTTTT.

The chain links TRBV27 to TRBJ2-2, with unresolved D. The CDR3 is 14 amino acids. The germline V gene encodes CDR1 MNHEY and CDR2 SMNVEV (reference sequence). Trimming cost V 5 bases and J 4 bases, with 11 bases left between them. The CDR3 spells CASSRQVGTGELFF. In nucleotides, the CDR3 is TGTGCCAGCAGTCGCCAGGTGGGCACCGGGGAGCTGTTTTTT.

The table lists this clone with a count of one. The chain links TRBV14 to TRBJ1-6, with 8 bases lining up with TRBD1. J lost 9 bases, V lost 1 base, and 5 bases had no gene match. Germline V CDR1 and CDR2: SGHDN, FVKESK. CDR3 length: 15 amino acids. The CDR3 here is CASSQVGTGPSPLHF. DNA of the CDR3: TGTGCCAGCAGCCAAGTAGGGACAGGCCCTTCACCCCTCCACTTT.

This clone has just a few counts. V gene TRBV29-1 combines with J gene TRBJ1-1, with D maybe TRBD1 (6 bases). This CDR3 spans 15 amino acids. Trimming stripped 0 bases from V and 2 bases from J, with 13 bases between. Germline V lookup: CDR1 SQVTM, CDR2 ANQGSEA. CDR3 region: CSVEDHQGSNTEAFF. In nucleotides, the CDR3 is TGCAGCGTTGAAGATCATCAGGGGTCCAACACTGAAGCTTTCTTT.

The chain uses TRBV14 and TRBJ1-6; possibly TRBD1 for D (5 bases). V lost 3 bases and J 6 bases, leaving 12 bases between the germline ends. Germline-derived CDR1 and CDR2 are SGHDN and FVKESK. CDR3 length equals 15 residues. The CDR3 spells CASSHGQGLNSPLHF. DNA of the CDR3: TGTGCCAGCAGCCACGGTCAGGGACTTAATTCACCCCTCCACTTT.